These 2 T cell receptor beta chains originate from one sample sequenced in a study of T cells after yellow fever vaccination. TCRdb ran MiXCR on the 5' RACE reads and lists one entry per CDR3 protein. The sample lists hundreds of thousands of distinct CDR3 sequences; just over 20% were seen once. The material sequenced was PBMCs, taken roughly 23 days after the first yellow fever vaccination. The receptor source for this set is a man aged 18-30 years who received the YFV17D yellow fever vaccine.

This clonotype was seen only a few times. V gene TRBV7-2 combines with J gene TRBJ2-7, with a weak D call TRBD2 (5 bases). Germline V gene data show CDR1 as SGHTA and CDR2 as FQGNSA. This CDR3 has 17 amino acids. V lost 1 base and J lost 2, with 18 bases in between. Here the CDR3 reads CASSLVPPGVVAYEQYF. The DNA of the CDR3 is TGTGCCAGCAGCTTAGTGCCCCCCGGGGTAGTAGCCTACGAGCAGTACTTC.

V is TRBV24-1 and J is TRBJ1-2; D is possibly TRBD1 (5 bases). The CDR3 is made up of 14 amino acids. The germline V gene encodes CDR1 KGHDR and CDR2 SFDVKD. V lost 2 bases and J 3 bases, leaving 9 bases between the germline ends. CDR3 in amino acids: CATSDSGRDYGYTF. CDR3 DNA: TGTGCCACCAGTGATTCAGGGCGTGACTATGGCTACACCTTC.